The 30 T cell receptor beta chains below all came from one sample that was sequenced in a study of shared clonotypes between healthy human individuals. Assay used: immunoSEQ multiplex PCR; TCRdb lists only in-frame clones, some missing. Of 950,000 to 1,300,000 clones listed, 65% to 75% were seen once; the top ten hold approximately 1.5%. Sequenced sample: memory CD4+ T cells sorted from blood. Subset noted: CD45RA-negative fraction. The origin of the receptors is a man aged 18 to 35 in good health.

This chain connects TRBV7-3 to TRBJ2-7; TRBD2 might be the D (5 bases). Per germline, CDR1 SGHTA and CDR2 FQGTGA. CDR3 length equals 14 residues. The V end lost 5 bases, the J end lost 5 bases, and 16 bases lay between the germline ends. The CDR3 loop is CASSLRGKSDEQYF. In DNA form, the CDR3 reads TGTGCCAGCAGCCTAAGAGGGAAAAGCGACGAGCAGTACTTC.

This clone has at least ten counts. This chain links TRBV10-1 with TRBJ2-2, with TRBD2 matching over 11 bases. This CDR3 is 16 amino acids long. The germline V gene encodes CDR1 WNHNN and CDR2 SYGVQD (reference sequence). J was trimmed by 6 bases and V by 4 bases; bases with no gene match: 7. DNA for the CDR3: TGCGCCAGCAGTGGGGGACTAGCGGTTACCGCCGGGGAGCTGTTTTTT. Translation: CASSGGLAVTAGELFF.

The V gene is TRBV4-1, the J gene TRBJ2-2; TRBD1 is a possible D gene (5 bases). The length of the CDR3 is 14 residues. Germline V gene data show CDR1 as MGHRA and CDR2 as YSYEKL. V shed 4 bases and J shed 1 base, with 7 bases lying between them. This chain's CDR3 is CASSRGRNTGELFF. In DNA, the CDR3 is TGCGCCAGCAGCCGGGGCAGGAACACCGGGGAGCTGTTTTTT.

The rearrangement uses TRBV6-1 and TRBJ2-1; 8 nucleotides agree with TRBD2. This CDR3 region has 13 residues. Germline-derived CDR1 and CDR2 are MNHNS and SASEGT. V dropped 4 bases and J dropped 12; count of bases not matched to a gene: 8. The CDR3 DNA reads TGTGCCAGCAGTGGGGGACTAGGATGGGCGCAGTTCTTC. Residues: CASSGGLGWAQFF.

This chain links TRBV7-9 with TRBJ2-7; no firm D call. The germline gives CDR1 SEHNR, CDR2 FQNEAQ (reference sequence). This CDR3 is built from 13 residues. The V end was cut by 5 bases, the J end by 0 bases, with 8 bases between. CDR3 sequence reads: CASSPDISYEQYF. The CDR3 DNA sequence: TGTGCCAGCAGCCCCGACATCTCCTACGAGCAGTACTTC.

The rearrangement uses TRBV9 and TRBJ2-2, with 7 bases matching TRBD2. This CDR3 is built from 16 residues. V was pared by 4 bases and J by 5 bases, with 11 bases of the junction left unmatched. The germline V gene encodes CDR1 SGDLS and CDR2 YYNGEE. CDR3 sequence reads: CASSPRGEGRTGELFF. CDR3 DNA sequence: TGTGCCAGCAGCCCCCGGGGGGAGGGCAGGACCGGGGAGCTGTTTTTT.

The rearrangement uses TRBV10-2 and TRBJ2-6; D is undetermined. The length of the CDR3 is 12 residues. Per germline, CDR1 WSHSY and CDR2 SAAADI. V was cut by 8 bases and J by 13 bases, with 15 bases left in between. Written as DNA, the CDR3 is TGCGCCAGCGCCCCCTCCGCCCCTGTCCTGACTTTC. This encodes CASAPSAPVLTF.

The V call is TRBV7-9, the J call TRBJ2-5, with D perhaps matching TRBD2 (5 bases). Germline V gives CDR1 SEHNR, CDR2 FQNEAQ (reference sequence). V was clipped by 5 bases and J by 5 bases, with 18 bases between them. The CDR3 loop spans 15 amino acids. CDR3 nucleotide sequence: TGTGCCAGCAGCCAAAAGACTACCTCGTCGGAGACCCAGTACTTC. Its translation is CASSQKTTSSETQYF.

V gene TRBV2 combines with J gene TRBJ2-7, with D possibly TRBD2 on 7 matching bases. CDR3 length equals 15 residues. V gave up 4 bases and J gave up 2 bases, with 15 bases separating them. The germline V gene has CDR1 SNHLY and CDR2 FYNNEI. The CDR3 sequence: CASSVGGPGAYEQYF. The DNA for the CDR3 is TGTGCCAGCAGTGTGGGGGGGCCTGGGGCCTACGAGCAGTACTTC.

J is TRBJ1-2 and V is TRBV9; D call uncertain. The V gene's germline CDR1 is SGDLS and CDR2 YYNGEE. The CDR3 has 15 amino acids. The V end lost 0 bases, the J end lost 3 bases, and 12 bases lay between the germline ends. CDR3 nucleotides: TGTGCCAGCAGCGTAGCTGGCCGAATGGACTATGGCTACACCTTC. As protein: CASSVAGRMDYGYTF.

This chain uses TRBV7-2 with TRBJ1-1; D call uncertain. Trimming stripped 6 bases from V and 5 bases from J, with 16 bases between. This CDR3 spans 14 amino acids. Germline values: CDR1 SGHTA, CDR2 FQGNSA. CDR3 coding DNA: TGTGCCAGCAGTTTTCTTGGCGGTCAGACTGAAGCTTTCTTT. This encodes CASSFLGGQTEAFF.

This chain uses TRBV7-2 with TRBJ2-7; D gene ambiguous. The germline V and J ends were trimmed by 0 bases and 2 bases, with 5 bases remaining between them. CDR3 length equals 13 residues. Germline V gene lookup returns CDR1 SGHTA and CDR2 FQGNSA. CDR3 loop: CASSLATPYEQYF. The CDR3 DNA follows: TGTGCCAGCAGCTTAGCGACTCCCTACGAGCAGTACTTC.

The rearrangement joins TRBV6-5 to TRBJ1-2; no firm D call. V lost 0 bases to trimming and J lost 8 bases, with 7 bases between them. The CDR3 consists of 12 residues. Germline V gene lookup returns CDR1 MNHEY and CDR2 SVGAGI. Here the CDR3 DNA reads TGTGCCAGCAGTTACTCGGGTGAAGGCTACACCTTC. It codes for CASSYSGEGYTF.

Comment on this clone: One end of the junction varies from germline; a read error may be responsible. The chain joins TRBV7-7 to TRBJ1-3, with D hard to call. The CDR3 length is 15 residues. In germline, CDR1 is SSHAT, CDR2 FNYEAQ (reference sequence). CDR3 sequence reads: CASSYLNPSGNTIYF. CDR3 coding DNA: TGTGCTAGCAGCTATCTAAACCCCTCTGGAAACACCATATATTTT.

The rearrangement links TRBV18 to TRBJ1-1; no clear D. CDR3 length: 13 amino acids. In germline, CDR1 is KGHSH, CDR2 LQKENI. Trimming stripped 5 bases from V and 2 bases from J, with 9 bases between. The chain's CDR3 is CASSAVINTEAFF. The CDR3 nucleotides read TGTGCCAGCTCAGCGGTCATTAACACTGAAGCTTTCTTT.

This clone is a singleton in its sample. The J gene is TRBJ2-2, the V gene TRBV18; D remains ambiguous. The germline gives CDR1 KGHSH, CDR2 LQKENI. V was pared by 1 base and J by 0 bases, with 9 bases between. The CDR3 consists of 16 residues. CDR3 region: CASSPQILANTGELFF. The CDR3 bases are TGTGCCAGCTCACCACAAATCCTCGCGAACACCGGGGAGCTGTTTTTT.

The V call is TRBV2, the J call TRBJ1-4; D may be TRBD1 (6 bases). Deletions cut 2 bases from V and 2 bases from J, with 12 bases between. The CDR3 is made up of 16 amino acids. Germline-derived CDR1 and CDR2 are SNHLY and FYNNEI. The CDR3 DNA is TGTGCCAGCAGTGAACAGCCAGGGGCTACTAATGAAAAACTGTTTTTT. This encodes CASSEQPGATNEKLFF.

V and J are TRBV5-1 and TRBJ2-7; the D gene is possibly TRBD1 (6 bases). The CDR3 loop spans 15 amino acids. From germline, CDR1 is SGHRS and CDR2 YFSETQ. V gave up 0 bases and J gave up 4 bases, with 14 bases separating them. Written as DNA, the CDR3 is TGCGCCAGCAGCTTGGAGGACAGACCGATTTACGAGCAGTACTTC. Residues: CASSLEDRPIYEQYF.

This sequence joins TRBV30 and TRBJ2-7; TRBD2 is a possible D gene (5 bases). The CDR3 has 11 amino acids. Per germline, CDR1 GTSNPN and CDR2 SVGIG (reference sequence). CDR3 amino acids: CAVGVGYEQYF. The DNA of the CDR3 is TGTGCGGTGGGAGTTGGATACGAGCAGTACTTC.

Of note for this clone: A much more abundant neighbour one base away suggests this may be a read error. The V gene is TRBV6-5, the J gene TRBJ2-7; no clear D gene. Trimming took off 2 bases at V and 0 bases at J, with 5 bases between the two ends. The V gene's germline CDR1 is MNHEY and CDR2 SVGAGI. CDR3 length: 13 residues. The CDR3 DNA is TGTGCCAGCAGTTACAGGACCTCCTACGAGCAGTACTTC. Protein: CASSYRTSYEQYF.

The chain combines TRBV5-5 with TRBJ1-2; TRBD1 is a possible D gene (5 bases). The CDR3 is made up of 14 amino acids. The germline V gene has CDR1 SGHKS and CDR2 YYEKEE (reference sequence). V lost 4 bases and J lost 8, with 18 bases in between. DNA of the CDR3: TGTGCCAGCAGCCCCCAGGTACTTCCAGGGGGCTACACCTTC. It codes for CASSPQVLPGGYTF.

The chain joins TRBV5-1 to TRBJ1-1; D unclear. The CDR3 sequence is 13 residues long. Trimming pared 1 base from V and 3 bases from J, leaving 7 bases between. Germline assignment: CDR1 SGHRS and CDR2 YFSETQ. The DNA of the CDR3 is TGCGCCAGCAGCTTGTATACCGACACTGAAGCTTTCTTT. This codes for CASSLYTDTEAFF.

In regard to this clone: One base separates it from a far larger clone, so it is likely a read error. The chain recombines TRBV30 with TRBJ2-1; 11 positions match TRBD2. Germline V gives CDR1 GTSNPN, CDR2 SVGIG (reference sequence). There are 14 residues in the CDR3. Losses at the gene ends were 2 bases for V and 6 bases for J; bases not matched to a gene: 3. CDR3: CAWSSGLAGNEQFF. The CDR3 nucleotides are TGTGCCTGGAGTTCAGGACTAGCGGGCAATGAGCAGTTCTTC.

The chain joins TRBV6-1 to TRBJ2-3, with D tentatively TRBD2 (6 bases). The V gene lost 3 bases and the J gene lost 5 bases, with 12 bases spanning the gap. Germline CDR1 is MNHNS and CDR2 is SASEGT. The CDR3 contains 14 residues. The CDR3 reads CASSEGLKGDTQYF. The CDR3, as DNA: TGTGCCAGCAGTGAGGGACTTAAGGGAGATACGCAGTATTTT.

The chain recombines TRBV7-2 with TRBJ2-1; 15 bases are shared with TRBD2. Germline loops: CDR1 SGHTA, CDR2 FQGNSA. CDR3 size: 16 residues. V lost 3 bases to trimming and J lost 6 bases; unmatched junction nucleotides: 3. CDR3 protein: CASSLWTSGRANEQFF. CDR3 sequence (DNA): TGTGCCAGCAGCTTGTGGACTAGCGGGAGGGCCAATGAGCAGTTCTTC.

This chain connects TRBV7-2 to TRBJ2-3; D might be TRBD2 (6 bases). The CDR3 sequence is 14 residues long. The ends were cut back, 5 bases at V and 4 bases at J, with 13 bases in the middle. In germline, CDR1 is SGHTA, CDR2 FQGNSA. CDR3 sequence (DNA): TGTGCCAGCAGCCGGGACTCATCGGCAGATACGCAGTATTTT. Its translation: CASSRDSSADTQYF.

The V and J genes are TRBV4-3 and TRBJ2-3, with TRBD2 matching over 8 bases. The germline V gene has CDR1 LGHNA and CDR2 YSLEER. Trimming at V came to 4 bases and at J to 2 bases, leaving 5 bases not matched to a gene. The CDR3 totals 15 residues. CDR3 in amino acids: CASSPGTRSTDTQYF. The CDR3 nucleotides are TGCGCCAGCAGCCCCGGGACTAGGTCCACAGATACGCAGTATTTT.

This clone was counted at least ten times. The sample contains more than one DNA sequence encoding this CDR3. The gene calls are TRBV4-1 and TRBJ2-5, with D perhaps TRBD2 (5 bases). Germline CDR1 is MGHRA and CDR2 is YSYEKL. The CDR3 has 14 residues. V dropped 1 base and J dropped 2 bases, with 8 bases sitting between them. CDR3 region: CASSQGTLQETQYF. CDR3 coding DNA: TGCGCCAGCAGCCAAGGGACTCTGCAAGAGACCCAGTACTTC.

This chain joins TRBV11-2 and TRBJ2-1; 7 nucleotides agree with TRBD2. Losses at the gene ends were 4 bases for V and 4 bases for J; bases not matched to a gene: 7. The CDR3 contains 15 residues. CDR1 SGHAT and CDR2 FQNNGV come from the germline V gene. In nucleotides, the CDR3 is TGTGCCAGCAGCTGGGGGGGTCCTGCTTACAATGAGCAGTTCTTC. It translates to CASSWGGPAYNEQFF.

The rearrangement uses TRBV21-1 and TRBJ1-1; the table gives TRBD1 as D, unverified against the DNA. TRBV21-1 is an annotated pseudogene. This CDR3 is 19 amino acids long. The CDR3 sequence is CASSKIWLSGAPENTEAFF. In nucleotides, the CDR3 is TGTGCCAGCAGCAAAATCTGGTTATCAGGGGCTCCGGAGAACACTGAAGCTTTCTTT.